The clone carrying this TCR beta chain has at least ten counts. What it binds is unknown. This record comes from a study of identical twins. Study observations and caveats: With abundant cord blood beta clonotypes, insertions were fewer; memory repertoires showed no such pattern. Analyses of zero insertions could, in part, be confounded by invariant MAIT and iNKT cells. Cross-sectional statistics underpinned the conclusions; the same donors were not followed.

CDR1 and CDR2 from the germline V gene are ENHRY and SYGVKD. The germline V and J ends were trimmed by 0 bases and 6 bases, with 8 bases remaining between them. The CDR3 is 13 residues long. A template switching step contributed a universal primer site, while unique molecular identifiers were present in the cDNA. TCRdb passed the 5' RACE reads through MiXCR, listing each CDR3 protein once. The sample lists fewer than 550,000 distinct CDR3 sequences, 12% to 15% occurring once. These data were also filed under a second study, of yellow fever vaccine responses in identical twins.

Source material: CD4+ T cells sorted from blood. The genes are TRBV10-3 and TRBJ1-2; TRBD1 is a possible D gene (6 bases). This receptor was taken from a woman aged 18-35 years in good health. CDR3 coding DNA: TGTGCCATCAGTGAGTCTCAGGGGCATGGCTACACCTTC. Translated: CAISESQGHGYTF.